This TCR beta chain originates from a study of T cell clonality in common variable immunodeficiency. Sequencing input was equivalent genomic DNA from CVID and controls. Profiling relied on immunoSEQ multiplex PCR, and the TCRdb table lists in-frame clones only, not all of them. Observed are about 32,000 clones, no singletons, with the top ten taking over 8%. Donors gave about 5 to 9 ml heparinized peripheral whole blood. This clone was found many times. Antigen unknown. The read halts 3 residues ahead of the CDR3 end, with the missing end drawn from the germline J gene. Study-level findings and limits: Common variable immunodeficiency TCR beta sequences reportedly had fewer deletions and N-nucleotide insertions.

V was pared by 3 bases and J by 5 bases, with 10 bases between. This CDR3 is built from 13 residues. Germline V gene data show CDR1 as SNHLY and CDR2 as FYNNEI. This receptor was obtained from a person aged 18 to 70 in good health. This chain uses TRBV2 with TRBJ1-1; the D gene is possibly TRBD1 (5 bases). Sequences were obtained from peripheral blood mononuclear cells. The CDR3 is CASSEAGRTEAFF. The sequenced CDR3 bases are TGTGCCAGCAGTGAGGCAGGGAGGACTGAA.